The 12 T cell receptor beta chains presented below share a single source sample, sequenced in a study of CD8+ T cells in alopecia areata. The sample's treatment: oral pan-JAK inhibitor, 5-10 mg twice daily. Extracted RNA was reverse transcribed into cDNA, the sequencing template. Repertoires were generated with immunoSEQ multiplex PCR, while TCRdb's copy carries only in-frame clones and drops some. Altogether 100,000 to 150,000 clones are present, roughly 50% being singletons, with the ten largest covering approximately 29%. Sequences were derived from CD8+ T cells sorted from blood, sampled at week 4, from a patient treated with tofacitinib. Every receptor here comes from a human donor with alopecia areata.

In its sample, this clone was seen a few times. The CDR3 bases are TGCAGCGTTGAAGACCCGAGAACAAGGGAAAGGGAAGAGACCCAGTACTTC. Its protein product is CSVEDPRTREREETQYF. The rearrangement joins TRBV29-1 to TRBJ2-5; the D is unclear. The CDR3 runs to 17 residues. The germline V gene encodes CDR1 SQVTM and CDR2 ANQGSEA. V shed 0 bases and J shed 3 bases, with 20 bases lying between them.

The rearrangement links TRBV29-1 to TRBJ1-1; D unresolved. Between the trimmed V and J ends, which lost 5 bases and 13 bases, there was a span of 14 bases. The CDR3 runs to 10 residues. Looked up from germline, CDR1 is SQVTM and CDR2 is ANQGSEA. The CDR3 region is CSVPIEVGFF. In DNA, the CDR3 is TGCAGCGTTCCCATAGAAGTCGGTTTCTTT.

The V call is TRBV6-1, the J call TRBJ1-6, with a tentative D call TRBD1 (5 bases). The V gene lost 1 base and the J gene lost 7 bases, with 11 bases spanning the gap. CDR1 MNHNS and CDR2 SASEGT come from the germline V gene. The CDR3 loop spans 15 amino acids. CDR3 loop: CASSEVGGTNSPLHF. The CDR3 bases are TGTGCCAGCAGTGAAGTTGGTGGGACGAATTCACCCCTCCACTTT.

The V gene is TRBV7-8, the J gene TRBJ1-5; D is undetermined. The germline V gene has CDR1 SGHVS and CDR2 FQNEAQ. V was cut by 2 bases and J by 0 bases, with 20 bases left in between. The CDR3 runs to 19 residues. The CDR3 coding sequence is TGTGCCAGCAGCTTATACTCCCGCCTTTCGATTGATAGCAATCAGCCCCAGCATTTT. Protein: CASSLYSRLSIDSNQPQHF. The full variable domain, completed using reference TRBV7-8 and TRBJ1-5, is GAGVSQSPRYKVAKRGQDVALRCDPISGHVSLFWYQQALGQGPEFLTYFQNEAQLDKSGLPSDRFFAERPEGSVSTLKIQRTQQEDSAVYLCASSLYSRLSIDSNQPQHFGDGTRLSIL.

This chain links TRBV28 with TRBJ2-7, with D possibly matching TRBD1 (8 bases). Between the trimmed V and J ends, which lost 6 bases and 4 bases, there was a span of 16 bases. Per the germline V gene, CDR1 is MDHEN and CDR2 is SYDVKM. The CDR3 length is 14 residues. In DNA, the CDR3 is TGTGCCAGCAGCACAGGGGGGGATCTATACGAGCAGTACTTC. Amino acids: CASSTGGDLYEQYF.

This clone appeared once. This chain joins TRBV29-1 and TRBJ2-2; D unresolved. Trimming left V 1 base short and J 2 bases short, with 8 bases between. Germline V lookup: CDR1 SQVTM, CDR2 ANQGSEA. The CDR3 has 14 residues. CDR3 in DNA: TGCAGCGTTGAAGGTTTCATAAACACCGGGGAGCTGTTTTTT. Its protein is CSVEGFINTGELFF.

The J gene is TRBJ2-7, the V gene TRBV4-1, with D unresolved. This CDR3 is built from 14 residues. Trimming pared 1 base from V and 3 bases from J, leaving 10 bases between. In germline, CDR1 is MGHRA, CDR2 YSYEKL. CDR3 in DNA: TGCGCCAGCAGCCAAGGCCTCGACTTCTACGAGCAGTACTTC. Its protein product is CASSQGLDFYEQYF.

This chain links TRBV13 with TRBJ2-5, with 10 nucleotides matching TRBD2. This CDR3 region has 15 residues. V shed 5 bases, J shed 1 base, and the junction held 4 bases outside the gene matches. Germline V gene sequence: CDR1 PRHDT, CDR2 FYEKMQ (reference sequence). The CDR3 DNA reads as TGTGCCAGCAGCGCGAGACTAGCGGGCCAAGAGACCCAGTACTTC. The encoded protein is CASSARLAGQETQYF.

The chain's CDR3 is CATSQTGQSSYGYTF. The CDR3 DNA reads as TGTGCCACCAGCCAGACGGGACAGAGCTCGTATGGCTACACCTTC. The chain has TRBV15 and TRBJ1-2; 7 bases match TRBD1. J lost 5 bases, V lost 5 bases, and 11 bases had no gene match. Germline values: CDR1 LNHNV, CDR2 YYDKDF (reference sequence). The CDR3 contains 15 residues.

The chain joins TRBV27 to TRBJ2-7; 7 positions match TRBD1. V shed 5 bases and J 2 bases; nucleotides not matched to a gene: 6. The germline gives CDR1 MNHEY, CDR2 SMNVEV (reference sequence). The CDR3 runs 14 residues. Written as DNA, the CDR3 is TGTGCCAGCAGTCAAGGGGGCCGCCCCTACGAGCAGTACTTC. Translation: CASSQGGRPYEQYF.

The chain employs TRBV7-9 and TRBJ2-7; D perhaps matches TRBD1 (6 bases). The CDR3 length is 12 residues. The ends were cut back, 5 bases at V and 4 bases at J, with 9 bases in the middle. Germline values: CDR1 SEHNR, CDR2 FQNEAQ (reference sequence). DNA of the CDR3: TGTGCCAGCAGCGTCGGACAGTACGAGCAGTACTTC. Encoded protein: CASSVGQYEQYF.

The V and J genes are TRBV30 and TRBJ2-1, with a weak D call TRBD2 (6 bases). From germline, CDR1 is GTSNPN and CDR2 SVGIG (reference sequence). The CDR3 length is 17 residues. V lost 0 bases and J 2 bases, leaving 17 bases between the germline ends. Here the CDR3 DNA reads TGTGCCTGGAGTGTACCCGCCTCCGGGACTGCCTACAATGAGCAGTTCTTC. It encodes CAWSVPASGTAYNEQFF.